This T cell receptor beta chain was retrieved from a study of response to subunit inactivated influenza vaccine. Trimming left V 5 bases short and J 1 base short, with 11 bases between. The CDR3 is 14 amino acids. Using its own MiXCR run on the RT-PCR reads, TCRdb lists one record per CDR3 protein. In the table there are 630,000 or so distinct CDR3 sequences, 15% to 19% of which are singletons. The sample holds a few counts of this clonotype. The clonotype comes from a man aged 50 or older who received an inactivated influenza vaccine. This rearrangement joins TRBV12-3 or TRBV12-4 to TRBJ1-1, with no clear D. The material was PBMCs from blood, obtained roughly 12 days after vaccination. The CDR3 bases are TGTGCCAGCAGTCCCCGGGAGAAGAACACTGAAGCTTTCTTT. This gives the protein CASSPREKNTEAFF.